Listed here are 23 T cell receptor beta chains from one sample, sequenced in a study of blood T cell repertoires in COVID-19. The protocol was immunoSEQ multiplex PCR, while the TCRdb copy is restricted to in-frame clones and leaves out a portion. The table records 55,000 to 75,000 clones, just under 90% of them present only once. Sequencing input: peripheral blood. These receptors were collected from a man in his 60s with acute or convalescent COVID-19.

The chain carries TRBV18 and TRBJ2-1; D unresolved. There are 13 residues in the CDR3. The V gene's germline CDR1 is KGHSH and CDR2 LQKENI. V was cut by 2 bases and J by 7 bases, with 9 bases left in between. CDR3 nucleotides: TGTGCCAGCTCACCATTAAACGCGAATGAGCAGTTCTTC. It yields the protein CASSPLNANEQFF.

V gene TRBV6-1 combines with J gene TRBJ2-7; D is perhaps TRBD2 (7 bases). Trimming removed 2 bases at V and 0 bases at J, with 11 bases between. In germline, CDR1 is MNHNS, CDR2 SASEGT. This CDR3 is built from 15 residues. In nucleotides, the CDR3 is TGTGCCAGCAGTGAAATCGGGGGGCCCTCCTACGAGCAGTACTTC. Amino acid sequence: CASSEIGGPSYEQYF.

The V and J genes are TRBV6-5 and TRBJ1-5; 9 nucleotides line up with TRBD1. After removal of 10 bases from V and 5 bases from J, the junction contained 12 bases not matched to a gene. This CDR3 is built from 15 residues. Per the germline V gene, CDR1 is MNHEY and CDR2 is SVGAGI. CDR3 region: CATFPGQGVYQPQHF. Here the CDR3 DNA reads TGTGCCACCTTCCCGGGACAGGGCGTTTATCAGCCCCAGCATTTT.

The genes are TRBV28 and TRBJ1-4, with TRBD1 matching 10 bases. CDR1 is MDHEN, CDR2 SYDVKM, per germline. The trim removed 5 bases at V and 8 bases at J, leaving 8 bases unmatched. The CDR3 consists of 15 residues. The CDR3 here is CASSTPGQGFEKLFF. The DNA for the CDR3 is TGTGCCAGCAGTACCCCGGGACAGGGGTTCGAAAAACTGTTTTTT.

This clone has a single count. This chain joins TRBV2 and TRBJ1-4; TRBD1 aligns across 10 bases. The V and J ends lost 7 bases and 5 bases, in that order; junction bases with no gene match: 4. In germline, CDR1 is SNHLY, CDR2 FYNNEI. This CDR3 spans 14 amino acids. The CDR3 DNA follows: TGTGCCAGCACCCTGGACAGGGGGAATGAAAAACTGTTTTTT. It specifies CASTLDRGNEKLFF. The complete variable domain, with remaining parts taken from reference TRBV2 and TRBJ1-4, reads EPEVTQTPSHQVTQMGQEVILRCVPISNHLYFYWYRQILGQKVEFLVSFYNNEISEKSEIFDDQFSVERPDGSNFTLKIRSTKLEDSAMYFCASTLDRGNEKLFFGSGTQLSVL.

V and J are TRBV30 and TRBJ2-6, with TRBD1 as a possible D gene (5 bases). The CDR3 runs 15 residues. With 5 bases removed from V and 4 bases from J, the gap between germline ends came to 15 bases. Looked up from germline, CDR1 is GTSNPN and CDR2 is SVGIG (reference sequence). CDR3 bases: TGTGCCTGGGAGCAGGGTCCGGGCGGGGCCAACGTCCTGACTTTC. Protein: CAWEQGPGGANVLTF.

V gene TRBV6-1 combines with J gene TRBJ2-4; 7 bases line up with TRBD2. Germline V gene data show CDR1 as MNHNS and CDR2 as SASEGT. The CDR3 has 17 residues. V lost 1 base and J lost 0; bases outside the gene matches: 6. CDR3 DNA: TGTGCCAGCAGTGAAGGCGGACTAGGGTTAGCCAAAAACATTCAGTACTTC. This codes for CASSEGGLGLAKNIQYF.

V is TRBV5-1 and J is TRBJ2-3; perhaps TRBD1 as D (7 bases). This CDR3 has 16 residues. Trimming cost V 4 bases and J 4 bases, with 19 bases left between them. Germline V gives CDR1 SGHRS, CDR2 YFSETQ. The CDR3 spells CASSLGGTALPDTQYF. The CDR3 nucleotides read TGCGCCAGCAGCCTTGGAGGGACAGCCCTCCCAGATACGCAGTATTTT.

This clone appeared a few times. The chain combines TRBV7-9 with TRBJ2-7; 8 bases are shared with TRBD2. The junction had 8 bases not matched to a gene; V was cut back by 8 bases and J by 2 bases. CDR1 and CDR2 from the germline V gene are SEHNR and FQNEAQ (reference sequence). CDR3 length: 14 residues. The CDR3 sequence is CASGASGWTYEQYF. DNA for the CDR3: TGTGCCAGCGGCGCTAGCGGGTGGACCTACGAGCAGTACTTC.

This chain links TRBV6-1 with TRBJ2-4; TRBD1 aligns across 7 bases. The germline CDR1 and CDR2 sequences are MNHNS and SASEGT. The junction had 12 bases not matched to a gene; V was cut back by 1 base and J by 0 bases. The CDR3 length is 19 residues. In DNA, the CDR3 is TGTGCCAGCAGTGAAGAGGGGGCGAGCTCTAATCTAGCCAAAAACATTCAGTACTTC. As protein: CASSEEGASSNLAKNIQYF.

The CDR3 DNA reads as TGTGCCAGCTCACCAGTACAGGGGGCTCAGCCCCAGCATTTT. It is translated as CASSPVQGAQPQHF. The chain is built from TRBV18 and TRBJ1-5, with 9 bases identical to TRBD1. CDR3 length: 14 residues. Germline-derived CDR1 and CDR2 are KGHSH and LQKENI. Trimming removed 2 bases from V and 6 bases from J; junction bases left unmatched: 2.

In the case of this clone: The junction differs from germline at one of its ends, possibly a read error. The chain combines TRBV6-1 with TRBJ2-7; possible D gene TRBD2, 6 bases. Germline V gene lookup returns CDR1 MNHNS and CDR2 SASEGT. The length of the CDR3 is 13 residues. Here the CDR3 DNA reads TGTGCCAGCAGAGAAGGGGCGGGATACGAGCAGTACTTC. Translation gives CASREGAGYEQYF.

V gene TRBV27 combines with J gene TRBJ2-2; maybe TRBD2 (5 bases). CDR1 and CDR2 from the germline V gene are MNHEY and SMNVEV (reference sequence). V was trimmed by 7 bases and J by 4 bases, leaving 22 bases between them. This CDR3 spans 17 amino acids. The CDR3, as DNA: TGTGCCAGCATGAGAAAGGTAGTGTGGGAGTCCACCGGGGAGCTGTTTTTT. Its translation is CASMRKVVWESTGELFF.

The chain links TRBV12-3 or TRBV12-4 to TRBJ1-6; possible D gene TRBD1, 5 bases. The CDR3 loop spans 13 amino acids. V gave up 5 bases and J gave up 8 bases, with 10 bases separating them. The CDR3 loop reads CASSAGSYSPLHF. The CDR3 DNA is TGTGCCAGCAGTGCAGGGTCCTATTCACCCCTCCACTTT.

The rearrangement joins TRBV5-6 to TRBJ1-1, with D unresolved. The CDR3 has 17 amino acids. The germline gives CDR1 SGHDT, CDR2 YYEEEE. Between the trimmed V and J ends, which lost 4 bases and 4 bases, there was a span of 23 bases. The CDR3 DNA sequence: TGTGCCAGCAGCATTGGAGGGCCGATTACCTCCCCCACTGAAGCTTTCTTT. It codes for CASSIGGPITSPTEAFF.

The chain combines TRBV18 with TRBJ2-2; D may be TRBD2 (6 bases). Deletions cut 2 bases from V and 4 bases from J, with 11 bases between. The CDR3 extends over 15 amino acids. Germline CDR1 KGHSH, CDR2 LQKENI. CDR3 loop: CASSPVRGSTGELFF. In DNA form, the CDR3 reads TGTGCCAGCTCACCAGTGCGGGGATCCACCGGGGAGCTGTTTTTT.

V usage is TRBV6-1 and J usage is TRBJ1-5; D is perhaps TRBD1 (6 bases). CDR3 length: 16 amino acids. The germline V gene encodes CDR1 MNHNS and CDR2 SASEGT. Trimming took off 2 bases at V and 6 bases at J, with 17 bases between the two ends. This CDR3 is CASSESPTTGAQPQHF. The CDR3 DNA sequence: TGTGCCAGCAGTGAAAGTCCCACGACAGGCGCTCAGCCCCAGCATTTT.

The rearrangement links TRBV7-9 to TRBJ1-1, with 8 bases identical to TRBD1. With 5 bases clipped from V and 7 bases from J, the junction kept 12 bases outside the gene matches. This CDR3 region has 15 residues. Per germline, CDR1 SEHNR and CDR2 FQNEAQ (reference sequence). Written as DNA, the CDR3 is TGTGCCAGCAGCCCATCCCTCGACAGGGGCGGTGAAGCTTTCTTT. It is translated as CASSPSLDRGGEAFF.

This sequence joins TRBV5-4 and TRBJ1-5, with D possibly TRBD1 on 6 matching bases. The V gene's germline CDR1 is SGHNT and CDR2 YYREEE (reference sequence). This CDR3 is built from 14 residues. V shed 1 base and J shed 4 bases, with 9 bases lying between them. This CDR3 reads CASSLYRVNQPQHF. CDR3 DNA sequence: TGTGCCAGCAGCTTGTACAGGGTTAATCAGCCCCAGCATTTT.

The chain has TRBV14 and TRBJ2-3; 9 bases match TRBD1. This CDR3 region has 15 residues. Trimming cost V 4 bases and J 3 bases; bases outside gene matches: 5. The V gene's germline CDR1 is SGHDN and CDR2 FVKESK. This CDR3 is CASSRTDRGTDTQYF. The CDR3 DNA reads as TGTGCCAGCAGCCGGACGGACAGGGGAACAGATACGCAGTATTTT.

A single count supports this clone. The DNA for the CDR3 is TGTGCCTGGAGTGAAAAGGGGTCGAACACTGAAGCTTTCTTT. This gives the protein CAWSEKGSNTEAFF. The chain combines TRBV30 with TRBJ1-1, with D possibly TRBD1 on 5 matching bases. This CDR3 is 14 amino acids long. The germline gives CDR1 GTSNPN, CDR2 SVGIG (reference sequence). With 1 base removed from V and 1 base from J, the gap between germline ends came to 10 bases.

This clone has only a few counts. The J gene is TRBJ2-7, the V gene TRBV25-1, with D maybe TRBD2 (6 bases). CDR1 and CDR2 from the germline V gene are MGHDK and SYGVNS. The CDR3 is 14 amino acids. With 2 bases removed from V and 6 bases from J, the gap between germline ends came to 14 bases. For the CDR3, the DNA is TGTGCCAGCAGTGAAAGGAAAGTGGGGGGCGAGCAGTACTTC. It yields the protein CASSERKVGGEQYF.

This clone was seen a single time. The chain has TRBV27 and TRBJ2-1, with a weak D call TRBD2 (6 bases). V gave up 10 bases and J gave up 9 bases, with 19 bases separating them. Looked up from germline, CDR1 is MNHEY and CDR2 is SMNVEV (reference sequence). The CDR3 consists of 13 residues. The CDR3 DNA reads TGTGCCACCATCGGGACTCCGGGGAGTGAGCAGTTCTTC. Translated: CATIGTPGSEQFF.